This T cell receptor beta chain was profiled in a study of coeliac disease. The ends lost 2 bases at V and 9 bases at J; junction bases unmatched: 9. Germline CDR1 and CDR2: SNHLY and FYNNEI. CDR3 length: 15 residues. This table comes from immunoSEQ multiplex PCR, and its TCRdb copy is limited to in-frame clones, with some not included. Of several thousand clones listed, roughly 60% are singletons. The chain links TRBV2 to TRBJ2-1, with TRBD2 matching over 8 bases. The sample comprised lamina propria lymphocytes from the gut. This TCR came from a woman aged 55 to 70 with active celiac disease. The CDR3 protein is CASSESGLVLTEQFF. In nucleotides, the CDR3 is TGTGCCAGCAGTGAATCGGGACTAGTGCTTACTGAGCAGTTCTTC. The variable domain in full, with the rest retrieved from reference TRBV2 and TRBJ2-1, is EPEVTQTPSHQVTQMGQEVILRCVPISNHLYFYWYRQILGQKVEFLVSFYNNEISEKSEIFDDQFSVERPDGSNFTLKIRSTKLEDSAMYFCASSESGLVLTEQFFGPGTRLTVL.